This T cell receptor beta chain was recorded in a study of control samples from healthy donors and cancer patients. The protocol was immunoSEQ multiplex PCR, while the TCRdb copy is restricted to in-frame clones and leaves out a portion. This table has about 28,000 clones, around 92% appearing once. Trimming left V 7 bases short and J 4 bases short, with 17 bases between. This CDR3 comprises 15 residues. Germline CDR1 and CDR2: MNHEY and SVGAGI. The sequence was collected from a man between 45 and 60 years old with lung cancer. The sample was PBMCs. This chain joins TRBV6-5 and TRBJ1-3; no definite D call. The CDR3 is CASISGVSGGNTIYF. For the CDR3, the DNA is TGTGCCAGCATTAGTGGAGTTTCGGGAGGAAACACCATATATTTT.